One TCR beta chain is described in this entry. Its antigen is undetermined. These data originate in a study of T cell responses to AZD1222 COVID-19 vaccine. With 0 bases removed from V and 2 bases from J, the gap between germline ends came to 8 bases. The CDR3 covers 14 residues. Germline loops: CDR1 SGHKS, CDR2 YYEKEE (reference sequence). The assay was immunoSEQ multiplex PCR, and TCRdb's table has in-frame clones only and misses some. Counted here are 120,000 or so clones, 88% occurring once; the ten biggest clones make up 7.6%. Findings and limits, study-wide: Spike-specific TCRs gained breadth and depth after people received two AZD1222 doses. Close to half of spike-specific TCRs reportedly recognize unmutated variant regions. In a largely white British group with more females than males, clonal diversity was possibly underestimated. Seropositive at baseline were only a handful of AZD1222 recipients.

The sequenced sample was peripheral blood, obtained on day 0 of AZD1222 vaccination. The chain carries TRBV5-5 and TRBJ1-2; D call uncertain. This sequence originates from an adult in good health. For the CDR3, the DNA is TGTGCCAGCAGCTTGGAGTGGCAGAACTATGGCTACACCTTC. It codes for CASSLEWQNYGYTF.